These 16 T cell receptor beta chains came from one sample sequenced in a study of shared T cell receptors in the human thymus. Generated by immunoSEQ multiplex PCR, the TCRdb table keeps only in-frame clones and is missing some. The sample includes about 380,000 clones, around 95% of them seen just once. The sequencing input was thymocytes. These receptors all stem from a human donor.

CDR3 coding DNA: TGTGCCAGCAGCTCAGACTGCGCCACGGACAATGAGCAGTTCTTC. Its translation: CASSSDCATDNEQFF. The chain joins TRBV7-9 to TRBJ2-1; D is ambiguous. The CDR3 totals 15 residues. In germline, CDR1 is SEHNR, CDR2 FQNEAQ (reference sequence). V was shortened by 4 bases and J by 5 bases, with 15 bases between the two germline ends.

The chain has TRBV7-3 and TRBJ2-3; TRBD2 aligns across 13 bases. V lost 4 bases and J lost 0; bases outside the gene matches: 4. The CDR3 extends over 17 amino acids. Germline V gene data show CDR1 as SGHTA and CDR2 as FQGTGA. The CDR3, as DNA: TGTGCCAGCAGCTCCGGGACTAGCGGGGAGAGCACAGATACGCAGTATTTT. Translated: CASSSGTSGESTDTQYF. Drawing the rest from reference TRBV7-3 and TRBJ2-3, the complete variable domain is GAGVSQTPSNKVTEKGKYVELRCDPISGHTALYWYRQSLGQGPEFLIYFQGTGAADDSGLPNDRFFAVRPEGSVSTLKIQRTERGDSAVYLCASSSGTSGESTDTQYFGPGTRLTVL.

V gene TRBV6-1 combines with J gene TRBJ2-7, with 7 bases lining up with TRBD1. CDR3 length equals 15 residues. From germline, CDR1 is MNHNS and CDR2 SASEGT. J gave up 2 bases and V 8 bases, and 12 bases lay outside the gene matches. CDR3 sequence: CASATTLDRAYEQYF. CDR3 DNA sequence: TGTGCCAGCGCTACGACACTCGACAGGGCCTACGAGCAGTACTTC.

This clone has only one observation. The rearrangement uses TRBV6-1 and TRBJ2-1; 10 bases fit TRBD2. CDR1 and CDR2 (germline): MNHNS, SASEGT. V dropped 2 bases and J dropped 4; count of bases not matched to a gene: 17. There are 20 residues in the CDR3. CDR3 in amino acids: CASSELASGRRGLAYNEQFF. As DNA, the CDR3 is TGTGCCAGCAGTGAACTGGCTAGCGGGAGACGGGGACTTGCTTACAATGAGCAGTTCTTC.

CDR3 sequence (DNA): TGTGCCAGCAGAGGACCATCATACTCCTACGAGCAGTACTTC. This codes for CASRGPSYSYEQYF. The chain has TRBV6-5 and TRBJ2-7; D gene uncertain. The V end lost 6 bases, the J end lost 0 bases, and 12 bases lay between the germline ends. Germline V CDR1 and CDR2: MNHEY, SVGAGI. The CDR3 is made up of 14 amino acids.

The chain carries TRBV28 and TRBJ2-7; 10 bases fit TRBD1. V was pared by 7 bases and J by 0 bases, with 15 bases of the junction left unmatched. This CDR3 has 18 residues. CDR1 MDHEN and CDR2 SYDVKM come from the germline V gene. DNA for the CDR3: TGTGCCAGCACCCTACTGGGACAGGGGTCGGGAGTCTCCTACGAGCAGTACTTC. This encodes CASTLLGQGSGVSYEQYF.

This rearrangement joins TRBV13 to TRBJ1-4; D unresolved. Trimming removed 0 bases from V and 0 bases from J, with 11 bases in between. Germline V gene sequence: CDR1 PRHDT, CDR2 FYEKMQ (reference sequence). This CDR3 is built from 17 residues. In DNA form, the CDR3 reads TGTGCCAGCAGCTTAGGGGCACGCGCTCCAACTAATGAAAAACTGTTTTTT. This sequence encodes CASSLGARAPTNEKLFF. The whole variable domain, remainder taken from reference TRBV13 and TRBJ1-4, is AAGVIQSPRHLIKEKRETATLKCYPIPRHDTVYWYQQGPGQDPQFLISFYEKMQSDKGSIPDRFSAQQFSDYHSELNMSSLELGDSALYFCASSLGARAPTNEKLFFGSGTQLSVL.

The chain couples TRBV7-3 to TRBJ2-3, with D tentatively TRBD1 or TRBD2 (5 bases each). Per the germline V gene, CDR1 is SGHTA and CDR2 is FQGTGA. The V end was cut by 3 bases, the J end by 10 bases, with 11 bases between. The CDR3 is 12 residues long. As DNA, the CDR3 is TGTGCCAGCAGCTTCGGGACGGAGGCGCAGTATTTT. Translation gives CASSFGTEAQYF.

This CDR3 reads CASSVVSGSQETQYF. The CDR3 DNA is TGTGCCAGCAGCGTAGTATCAGGGTCCCAAGAGACCCAGTACTTC. This rearrangement joins TRBV9 to TRBJ2-5, with D tentatively TRBD1 (5 bases). V was cut by 0 bases and J by 1 base, with 10 bases left in between. The CDR3 loop spans 15 amino acids. The germline V gene has CDR1 SGDLS and CDR2 YYNGEE.

This chain connects TRBV4-3 to TRBJ2-6, with 7 nucleotides matching TRBD1. The CDR3 length is 17 residues. Germline V gene lookup returns CDR1 LGHNA and CDR2 YSLEER. V trimming: 2 bases; J trimming: 2 bases; junction bases outside the gene matches: 6. The DNA for the CDR3 is TGCGCCAGCAGCCAATTCAAAAGGGGGCCTGGGGCCAACGTCCTGACTTTC. As protein: CASSQFKRGPGANVLTF.

The V and J genes are TRBV4-1 and TRBJ2-1, with 8 bases identical to TRBD2. The V and J ends lost 0 bases and 8 bases, in that order; junction bases with no gene match: 3. The CDR3 is 14 amino acids. Germline-derived CDR1 and CDR2 are MGHRA and YSYEKL. The CDR3 bases are TGCGCCAGCAGCCAAGAAAACGGGAGGGATGAGCAGTTCTTC. Its protein is CASSQENGRDEQFF.

This chain uses TRBV7-2 with TRBJ2-5; D may be TRBD1 (6 bases). The CDR3 contains 19 residues. Germline V gene sequence: CDR1 SGHTA, CDR2 FQGNSA. V lost 5 bases to trimming and J lost 0 bases, with 25 bases between them. CDR3 bases: TGTGCCAGCAGCGAGAGGGGGATAGCTCGCGGGTTGTACCAAGAGACCCAGTACTTC. Residues: CASSERGIARGLYQETQYF.

The J gene is TRBJ2-1, the V gene TRBV28; D is possibly TRBD1 or TRBD2 (5 bases each). The CDR3 consists of 13 residues. CDR1 MDHEN and CDR2 SYDVKM come from the germline V gene. Between the trimmed V and J ends, which lost 2 bases and 7 bases, there was a span of 9 bases. In DNA, the CDR3 is TGTGCCAGCAGTTTAGGGGGACGAAATGAGCAGTTCTTC. Its translation: CASSLGGRNEQFF.

This chain connects TRBV9 to TRBJ2-2, with 8 bases fitting TRBD1. Trimming cost V 0 bases and J 5 bases; bases outside gene matches: 6. The CDR3 length is 16 residues. The germline V gene encodes CDR1 SGDLS and CDR2 YYNGEE. For the CDR3, the DNA is TGTGCCAGCAGCGTAGAGACAGGGGAGTGGACCGGGGAGCTGTTTTTT. As protein: CASSVETGEWTGELFF.

The CDR3 DNA reads TGTGCCAGCAGCTCTCGATGGCGTGAGCAGTTCTTC. This translates into CASSSRWREQFF. This chain uses TRBV7-6 with TRBJ2-1; D is ambiguous. Per germline, CDR1 SGHVS and CDR2 FNYEAQ. The CDR3 loop spans 12 amino acids. Trimming took off 4 bases at V and 9 bases at J, with 10 bases between the two ends.

The rearrangement uses TRBV5-1 and TRBJ2-2; 9 positions agree with TRBD2. This CDR3 spans 17 amino acids. V was pared by 6 bases and J by 3 bases, with 12 bases of the junction left unmatched. Per germline, CDR1 SGHRS and CDR2 YFSETQ. DNA for the CDR3: TGCGCCAGCACCTTAGCCCTGGTAGCGGGAGACACCGGGGAGCTGTTTTTT. This codes for CASTLALVAGDTGELFF.